The clone carrying this TCR beta chain was seen a handful of times. The data stem from a study of T cells in Graves' hyperthyroidism and ophthalmopathy. Amplification of TCR beta CDR3 regions used RNA as the template. First-round RT-PCR with HTBI primers amplified the TCR CDR3 region. Using its own MiXCR run on the multiplex PCR reads, TCRdb lists one record per CDR3 protein. The sample lists more than 550,000 distinct CDR3 sequences; around 19% were seen once. PBMCs were collected from an approximately 10 ml volume of fresh peripheral blood. V gave up 2 bases and J gave up 9 bases; unmatched junction bases: 19. Per the germline V gene, CDR1 is DFQATT and CDR2 is SNEGSKA (reference sequence). The CDR3 runs to 18 residues.

The sample taken for sequencing was blood. The source of this sequence is a woman in her 50s with Graves' hyperthyroidism that later progressed to Graves' ophthalmopathy. This chain links TRBV20-1 with TRBJ1-6; TRBD1 matches 7 bases. DNA for the CDR3: TGCAGTGCTAGACCCCACGTTCGGGACGGCAGGGGGATTTCACCCCTCCACTTT. Translated, it gives CSARPHVRDGRGISPLHF.